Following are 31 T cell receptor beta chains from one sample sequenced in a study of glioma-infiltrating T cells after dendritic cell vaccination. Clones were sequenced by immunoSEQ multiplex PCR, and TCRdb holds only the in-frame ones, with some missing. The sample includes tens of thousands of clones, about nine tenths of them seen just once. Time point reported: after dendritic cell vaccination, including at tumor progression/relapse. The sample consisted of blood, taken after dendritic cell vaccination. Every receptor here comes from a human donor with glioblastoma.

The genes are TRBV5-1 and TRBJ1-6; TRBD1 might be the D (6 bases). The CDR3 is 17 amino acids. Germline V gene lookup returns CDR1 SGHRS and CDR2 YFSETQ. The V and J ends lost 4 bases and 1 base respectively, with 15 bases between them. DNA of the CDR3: TGCGCCAGCAGCCCCACAACAGGGATGTCCTATAATTCACCCCTCCACTTT. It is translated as CASSPTTGMSYNSPLHF. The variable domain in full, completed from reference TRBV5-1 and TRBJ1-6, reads KAGVTQTPRYLIKTRGQQVTLSCSPISGHRSVSWYQQTPGQGLQFLFEYFSETQRNKGNFPGRFSGRQFSNSRSEMNVSTLELGDSALYLCASSPTTGMSYNSPLHFGNGTRLTVT.

The CDR3 DNA reads as TGTGCCAGCTGGAACAGGGGGCAGGGCACTGAAGCTTTCTTT. It translates to CASWNRGQGTEAFF. The chain joins TRBV6-5 to TRBJ1-1; TRBD1 matches at 9 bases. The CDR3 consists of 14 residues. Germline V CDR1 and CDR2: MNHEY, SVGAGI. After removal of 8 bases from V and 4 bases from J, the junction contained 8 bases not matched to a gene.

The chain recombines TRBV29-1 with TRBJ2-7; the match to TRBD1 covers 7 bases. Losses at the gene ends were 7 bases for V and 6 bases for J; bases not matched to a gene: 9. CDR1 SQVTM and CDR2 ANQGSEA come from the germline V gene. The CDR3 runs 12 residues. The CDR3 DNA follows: TGCAGCGGGTGGACAGGAGGAGGCGAGCAGTACTTC. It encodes CSGWTGGGEQYF.

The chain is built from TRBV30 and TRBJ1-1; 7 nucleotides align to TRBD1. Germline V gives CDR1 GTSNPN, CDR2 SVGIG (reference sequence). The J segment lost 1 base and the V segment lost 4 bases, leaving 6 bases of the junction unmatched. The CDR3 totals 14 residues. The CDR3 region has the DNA TGTGCCTGGACCCCGGGACAGCGGAACACTGAAGCTTTCTTT. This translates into CAWTPGQRNTEAFF.

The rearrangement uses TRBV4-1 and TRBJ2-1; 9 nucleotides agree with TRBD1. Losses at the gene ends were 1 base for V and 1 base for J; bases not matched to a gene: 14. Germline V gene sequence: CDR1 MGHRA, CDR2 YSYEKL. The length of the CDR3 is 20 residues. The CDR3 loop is CASSQGRGTGRARSYNEQFF. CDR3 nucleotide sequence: TGCGCCAGCAGCCAAGGTCGTGGGACAGGGAGGGCCAGGTCCTACAATGAGCAGTTCTTC.

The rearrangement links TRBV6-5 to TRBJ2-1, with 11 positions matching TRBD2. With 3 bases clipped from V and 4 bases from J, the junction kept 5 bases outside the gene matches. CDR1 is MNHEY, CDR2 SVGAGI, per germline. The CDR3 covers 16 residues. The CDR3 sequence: CASSYRTSGRYNEQFF. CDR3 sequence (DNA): TGTGCCAGCAGTTATCGGACTAGCGGGCGATACAATGAGCAGTTCTTC.

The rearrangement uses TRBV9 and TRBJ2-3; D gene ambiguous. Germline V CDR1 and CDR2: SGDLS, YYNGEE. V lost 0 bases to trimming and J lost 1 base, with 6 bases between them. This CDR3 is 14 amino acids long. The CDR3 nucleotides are TGTGCCAGCAGCGTAGGACGGGGCACAGATACGCAGTATTTT. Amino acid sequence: CASSVGRGTDTQYF.

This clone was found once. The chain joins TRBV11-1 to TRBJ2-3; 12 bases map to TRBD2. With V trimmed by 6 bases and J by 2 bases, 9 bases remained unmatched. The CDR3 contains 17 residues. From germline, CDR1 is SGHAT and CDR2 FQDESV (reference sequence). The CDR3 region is CASRSNGLAGTTDTQYF. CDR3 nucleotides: TGTGCCAGCAGATCGAATGGACTAGCGGGGACCACAGATACGCAGTATTTT. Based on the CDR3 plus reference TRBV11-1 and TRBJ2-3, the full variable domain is EAEVAQSPRYKITEKSQAVAFWCDPISGHATLYWYRQILGQGPELLVQFQDESVVDDSQLPKDRFSAERLKGVDSTLKIQPAELGDSAMYLCASRSNGLAGTTDTQYFGPGTRLTVL.

In nucleotides, the CDR3 is TGTGCTAGTGCAGTGGACTGGAGCTCTGGAAACACCATATATTTT. As protein: CASAVDWSSGNTIYF. J is TRBJ1-3 and V is TRBV12-5; D not resolved. Trimming removed 7 bases from V and 0 bases from J, with 13 bases in between. The CDR3 consists of 15 residues. Germline V gene data show CDR1 as LGHNT and CDR2 as FRNRAP.

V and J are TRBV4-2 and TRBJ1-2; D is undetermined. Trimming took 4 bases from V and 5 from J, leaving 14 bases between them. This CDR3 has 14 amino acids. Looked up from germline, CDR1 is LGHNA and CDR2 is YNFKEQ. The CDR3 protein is CASSLPEAWYGYTF. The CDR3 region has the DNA TGTGCCAGCAGCCTCCCGGAGGCTTGGTATGGCTACACCTTC.

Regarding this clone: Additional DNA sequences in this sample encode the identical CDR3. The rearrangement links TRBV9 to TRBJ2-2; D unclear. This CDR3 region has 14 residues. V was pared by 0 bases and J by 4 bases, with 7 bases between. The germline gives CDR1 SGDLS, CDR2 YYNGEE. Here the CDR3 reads CASSVGGSTGELFF. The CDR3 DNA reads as TGTGCCAGCAGCGTAGGAGGAAGCACCGGGGAGCTGTTTTTT. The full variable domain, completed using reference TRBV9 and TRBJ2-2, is DSGVTQTPKHLITATGQRVTLRCSPRSGDLSVYWYQQSLDQGLQFLIQYYNGEERAKGNILERFSAQQFPDLHSELNLSSLELGDSALYFCASSVGGSTGELFFGEGSRLTVL.

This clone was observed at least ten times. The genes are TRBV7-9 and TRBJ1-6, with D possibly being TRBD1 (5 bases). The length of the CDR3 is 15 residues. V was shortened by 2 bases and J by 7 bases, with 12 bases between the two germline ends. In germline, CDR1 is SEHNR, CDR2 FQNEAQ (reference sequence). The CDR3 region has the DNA TGTGCCAGCAGCTTAAGGCCAGCAGGGAATTCACCCCTCCACTTT. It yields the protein CASSLRPAGNSPLHF.

The DNA of the CDR3 is TGTGCCAGCAGCAAAGACAGGCATGAGCAGTTCTTC. This translates into CASSKDRHEQFF. The rearrangement uses TRBV21-1 and TRBJ2-1; whether TRBD1, the table's D call, matches the DNA was not checked. TRBV21-1 is an annotated pseudogene. The CDR3 extends over 12 amino acids.

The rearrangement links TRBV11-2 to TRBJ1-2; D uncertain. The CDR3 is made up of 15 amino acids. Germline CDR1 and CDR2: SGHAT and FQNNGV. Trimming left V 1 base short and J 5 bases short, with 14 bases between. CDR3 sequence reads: CASSLVPSTQYGYTF. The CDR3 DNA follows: TGTGCCAGCAGCTTAGTTCCCTCCACACAGTATGGCTACACCTTC.

The CDR3: CASSSDGVGYTF. The CDR3 DNA sequence: TGTGCCAGCAGCTCGGACGGGGTAGGCTACACCTTC. This chain uses TRBV5-4 with TRBJ1-2; D is undetermined. Trimming removed 3 bases from V and 8 bases from J, with 11 bases in between. Germline V lookup: CDR1 SGHNT, CDR2 YYREEE (reference sequence). The CDR3 totals 12 residues.

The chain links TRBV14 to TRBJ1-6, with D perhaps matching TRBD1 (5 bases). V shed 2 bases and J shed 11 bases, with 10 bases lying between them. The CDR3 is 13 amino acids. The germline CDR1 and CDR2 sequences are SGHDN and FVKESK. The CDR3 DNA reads TGTGCCAGCAGCCAAATCGCAGGGCCACCCCTCCACTTT. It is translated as CASSQIAGPPLHF.

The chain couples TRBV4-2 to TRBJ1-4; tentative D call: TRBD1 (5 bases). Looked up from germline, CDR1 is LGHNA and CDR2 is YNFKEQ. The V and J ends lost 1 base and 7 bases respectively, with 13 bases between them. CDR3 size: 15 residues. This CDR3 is CASSQVGGLGEKLFF. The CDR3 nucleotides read TGTGCCAGCAGCCAAGTCGGGGGACTGGGTGAAAAACTGTTTTTT.

The CDR3 protein is CATSADGKVNTEAFF. The CDR3 DNA reads as TGTGCCACCAGCGCCGACGGGAAGGTGAACACTGAAGCTTTCTTT. This rearrangement joins TRBV15 to TRBJ1-1; D remains unclear. There are 15 residues in the CDR3. Trimming removed 5 bases from V and 0 bases from J, with 13 bases in between. Germline values: CDR1 LNHNV, CDR2 YYDKDF (reference sequence).

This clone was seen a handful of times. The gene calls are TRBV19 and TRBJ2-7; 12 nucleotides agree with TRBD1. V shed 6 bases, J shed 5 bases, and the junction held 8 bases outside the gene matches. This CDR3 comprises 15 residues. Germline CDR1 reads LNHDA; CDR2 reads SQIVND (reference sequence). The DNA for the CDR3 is TGTGCCAGTAGGAACGGGGGACAGGGGGCCCACGAGCAGTACTTC. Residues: CASRNGGQGAHEQYF.

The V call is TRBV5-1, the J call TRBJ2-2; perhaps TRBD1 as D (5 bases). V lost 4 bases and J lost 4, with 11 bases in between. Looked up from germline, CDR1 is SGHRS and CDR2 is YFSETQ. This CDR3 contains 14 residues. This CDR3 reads CASSNQGGTGELFF. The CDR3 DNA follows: TGCGCCAGCAGCAACCAGGGTGGCACCGGGGAGCTGTTTTTT.

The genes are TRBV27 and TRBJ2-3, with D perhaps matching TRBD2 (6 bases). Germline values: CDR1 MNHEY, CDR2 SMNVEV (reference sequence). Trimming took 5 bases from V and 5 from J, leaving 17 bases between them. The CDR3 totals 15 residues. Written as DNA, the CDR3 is TGTGCCAGCAGTCTCCGACTAGGATCCGTAGATACGCAGTATTTT. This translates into CASSLRLGSVDTQYF.

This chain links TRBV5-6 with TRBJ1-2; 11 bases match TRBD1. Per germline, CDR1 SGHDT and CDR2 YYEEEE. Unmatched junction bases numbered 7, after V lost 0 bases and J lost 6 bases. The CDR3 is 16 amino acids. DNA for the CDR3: TGTGCCAGCAGCTTGGCGGCGGGACAGGGGGATGATGGCTACACCTTC. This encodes CASSLAAGQGDDGYTF.

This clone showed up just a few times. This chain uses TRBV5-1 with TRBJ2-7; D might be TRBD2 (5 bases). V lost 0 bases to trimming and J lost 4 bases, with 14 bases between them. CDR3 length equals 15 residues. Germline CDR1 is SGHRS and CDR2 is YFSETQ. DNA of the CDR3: TGCGCCAGCAGCTTGGGGGGTGGGAGAGGGTACGAGCAGTACTTC. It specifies CASSLGGGRGYEQYF.

CDR3 DNA: TGTGCCAGCAGTCAGAATAGCGGGAGAAAATACAATGAGCAGTTCTTC. It specifies CASSQNSGRKYNEQFF. The chain links TRBV25-1 to TRBJ2-1; 9 bases are a match to TRBD2. Trimming took 5 bases from V and 4 from J; bases not matched to a gene: 9. This CDR3 region has 16 residues. Germline values: CDR1 MGHDK, CDR2 SYGVNS.

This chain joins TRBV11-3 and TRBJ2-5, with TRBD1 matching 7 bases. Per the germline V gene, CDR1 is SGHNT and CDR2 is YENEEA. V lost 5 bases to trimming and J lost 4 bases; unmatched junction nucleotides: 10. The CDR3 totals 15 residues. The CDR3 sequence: CASSPPTGARETQYF. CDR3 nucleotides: TGTGCCAGCAGCCCCCCCACAGGGGCGCGAGAGACCCAGTACTTC. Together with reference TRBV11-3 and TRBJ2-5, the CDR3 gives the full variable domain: EAGVVQSPRYKIIEKKQPVAFWCNPISGHNTLYWYLQNLGQGPELLIRYENEEAVDDSQLPKDRFSAERLKGVDSTLKIQPAELGDSAVYLCASSPPTGARETQYFGPGTRLLVL.

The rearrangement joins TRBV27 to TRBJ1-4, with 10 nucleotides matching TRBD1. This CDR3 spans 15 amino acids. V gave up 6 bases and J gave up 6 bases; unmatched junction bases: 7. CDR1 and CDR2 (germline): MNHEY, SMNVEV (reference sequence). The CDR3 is CASSRQGAEDEKLFF. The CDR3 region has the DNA TGTGCCAGCAGCCGACAGGGGGCAGAGGATGAAAAACTGTTTTTT.

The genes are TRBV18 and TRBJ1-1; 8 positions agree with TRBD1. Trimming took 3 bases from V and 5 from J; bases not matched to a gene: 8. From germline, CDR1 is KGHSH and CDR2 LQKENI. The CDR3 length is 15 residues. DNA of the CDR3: TGTGCCAGCTCACCCCGGACAGGGATGATGACTGAAGCTTTCTTT. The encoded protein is CASSPRTGMMTEAFF.

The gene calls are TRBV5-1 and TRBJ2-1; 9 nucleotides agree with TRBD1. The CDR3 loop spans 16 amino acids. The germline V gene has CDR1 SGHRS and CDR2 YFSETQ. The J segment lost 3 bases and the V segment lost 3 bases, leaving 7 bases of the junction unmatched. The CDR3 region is CASSSAGTGSYNEQFF. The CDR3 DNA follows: TGCGCCAGCAGCTCGGCCGGGACAGGGAGCTACAATGAGCAGTTCTTC.

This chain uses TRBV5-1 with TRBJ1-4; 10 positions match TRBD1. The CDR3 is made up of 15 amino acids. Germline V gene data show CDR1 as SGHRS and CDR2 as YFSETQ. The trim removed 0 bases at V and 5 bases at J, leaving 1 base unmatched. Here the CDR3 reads CASSLGTGGNEKLFF. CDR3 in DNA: TGCGCCAGCAGCTTGGGGACAGGGGGAAATGAAAAACTGTTTTTT.

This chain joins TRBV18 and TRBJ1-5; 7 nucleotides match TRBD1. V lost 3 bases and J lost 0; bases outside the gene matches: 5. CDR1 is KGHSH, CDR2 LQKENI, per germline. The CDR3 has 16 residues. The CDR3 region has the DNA TGTGCCAGCTCACCTGACAGGGTAGGTAGCAATCAGCCCCAGCATTTT. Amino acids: CASSPDRVGSNQPQHF.

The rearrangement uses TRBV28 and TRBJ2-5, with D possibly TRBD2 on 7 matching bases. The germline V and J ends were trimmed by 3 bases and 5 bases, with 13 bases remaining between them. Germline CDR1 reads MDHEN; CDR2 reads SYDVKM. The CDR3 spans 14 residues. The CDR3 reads CASSLAGAAETQYF. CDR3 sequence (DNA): TGTGCCAGCAGTTTGGCGGGGGCAGCGGAGACCCAGTACTTC.